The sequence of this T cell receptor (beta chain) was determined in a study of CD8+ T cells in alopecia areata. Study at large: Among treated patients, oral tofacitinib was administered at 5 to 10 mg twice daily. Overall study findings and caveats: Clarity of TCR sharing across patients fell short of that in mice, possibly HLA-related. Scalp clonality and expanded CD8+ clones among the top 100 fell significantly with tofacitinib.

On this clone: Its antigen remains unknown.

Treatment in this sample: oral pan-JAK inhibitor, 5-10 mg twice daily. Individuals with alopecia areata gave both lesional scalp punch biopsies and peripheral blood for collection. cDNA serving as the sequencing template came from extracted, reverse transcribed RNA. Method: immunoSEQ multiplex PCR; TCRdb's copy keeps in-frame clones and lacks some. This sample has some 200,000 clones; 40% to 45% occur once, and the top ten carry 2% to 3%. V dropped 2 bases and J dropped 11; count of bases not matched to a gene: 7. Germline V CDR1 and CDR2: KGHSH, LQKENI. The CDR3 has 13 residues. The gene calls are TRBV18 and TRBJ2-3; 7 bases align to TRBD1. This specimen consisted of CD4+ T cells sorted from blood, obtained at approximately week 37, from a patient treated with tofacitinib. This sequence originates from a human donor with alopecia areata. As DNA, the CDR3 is TGTGCCAGCTCACCAACCGACAGGGCCAGGCAGTATTTT. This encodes CASSPTDRARQYF.